The 25 T cell receptor beta chains presented below share a single source sample, sequenced in a study of blood T cell repertoires in COVID-19. Some clones are missing from TCRdb's copy, which holds only in-frame ones; the method was immunoSEQ multiplex PCR. The sample includes about 130,000 clones, approximately 85% of them seen just once. Sample: peripheral blood. These receptors came from a human donor in a cohort sampled during active COVID-19.

The chain uses TRBV6-1 and TRBJ1-3; 10 bases are a match to TRBD1. The CDR3 spans 16 residues. V trimming: 3 bases; J trimming: 1 base; junction bases outside the gene matches: 3. Germline V lookup: CDR1 MNHNS, CDR2 SASEGT. The CDR3 loop reads CASSDPGQGSGNTIYF. CDR3 in DNA: TGTGCCAGCAGTGATCCGGGACAGGGGTCTGGAAACACCATATATTTT.

Here the CDR3 reads CASTSRPGRGNEQFF. The CDR3 region has the DNA TGTGCCAGCACCTCTCGTCCCGGGAGGGGCAATGAGCAGTTCTTC. The chain recombines TRBV11-2 with TRBJ2-1; 8 positions agree with TRBD2. V trimming: 7 bases; J trimming: 6 bases; junction bases outside the gene matches: 11. Germline CDR1 reads SGHAT; CDR2 reads FQNNGV. The CDR3 has 15 residues.

This clone was found a few times. The chain carries TRBV13 and TRBJ1-3; TRBD1 aligns across 8 bases. V dropped 3 bases and J dropped 4; count of bases not matched to a gene: 2. The CDR3 runs 14 residues. Germline CDR1 and CDR2: PRHDT and FYEKMQ (reference sequence). The CDR3 DNA reads as TGTGCCAGCAGCTTGCGGACAGGGGGAAACACCATATATTTT. Amino acids: CASSLRTGGNTIYF.

The V call is TRBV9, the J call TRBJ2-7, with TRBD2 matching 9 bases. V trimming: 7 bases; J trimming: 2 bases; junction bases outside the gene matches: 4. The CDR3 loop spans 13 amino acids. Germline V gives CDR1 SGDLS, CDR2 YYNGEE. DNA of the CDR3: TGTGCCAGCGGGGGACTAGCCGCCTACGAGCAGTACTTC. Translated: CASGGLAAYEQYF.

The rearrangement uses TRBV12-3 or TRBV12-4 and TRBJ1-1, with 10 bases lining up with TRBD1. The CDR3 has 12 amino acids. After removal of 5 bases from V and 11 bases from J, the junction contained 5 bases not matched to a gene. CDR3 region: CASSPGQGVAFF. The DNA for the CDR3 is TGTGCCAGCAGTCCAGGACAGGGGGTGGCTTTCTTT.

The chain is built from TRBV2 and TRBJ1-2; 8 bases match TRBD1. V shed 3 bases, J shed 4 bases, and the junction held 10 bases outside the gene matches. Germline assignment: CDR1 SNHLY and CDR2 FYNNEI. This CDR3 spans 16 amino acids. The CDR3 bases are TGTGCCAGCAGTGAGGGGCGGACAGGGTTAGTCTATGGCTACACCTTC. Protein sequence: CASSEGRTGLVYGYTF.

The chain has TRBV3-1 (or the pseudogene TRBV3-2) and TRBJ2-3; 8 bases align to TRBD2. The CDR3 runs 18 residues. V dropped 2 bases and J dropped 6; count of bases not matched to a gene: 16. CDR1 is LGHDT and CDR2 is YNNKEL in the germline V gene (reference sequence). CDR3 residues: CASSQFVTGGPRADTQYF. The CDR3 nucleotides are TGTGCCAGCAGCCAATTTGTAACGGGAGGGCCGCGGGCGGATACGCAGTATTTT.

Of note for this clone: This specimen includes other DNA sequences encoding the same CDR3. The chain recombines TRBV19 with TRBJ1-2, with a possible D match to TRBD1 (5 bases). The length of the CDR3 is 13 residues. From germline, CDR1 is LNHDA and CDR2 SQIVND (reference sequence). V was pared by 1 base and J by 4 bases, with 7 bases between. In DNA, the CDR3 is TGTGCCAGTAGTATAGTTAGGGGCTATGGCTACACCTTC. It codes for CASSIVRGYGYTF. Together with reference TRBV19 and TRBJ1-2, the CDR3 gives the full variable domain: DGGITQSPKYLFRKEGQNVTLSCEQNLNHDAMYWYRQDPGQGLRLIYYSQIVNDFQKGDIAEGYSVSREKKESFPLTVTSAQKNPTAFYLCASSIVRGYGYTFGSGTRLTVV.

The chain has TRBV5-4 and TRBJ1-1; no firm D call. Germline V CDR1 and CDR2: SGHNT, YYREEE (reference sequence). This CDR3 has 14 amino acids. Trimming removed 2 bases from V and 3 bases from J, with 11 bases in between. CDR3 in amino acids: CASSFIARDTEAFF. The CDR3 nucleotides read TGTGCCAGCAGCTTCATTGCCCGGGACACTGAAGCTTTCTTT.

CDR3 sequence (DNA): TGTGCCAGCAGCTTAAGGGGACAGGTGGGGGGAAACACTGAAGCTTTCTTT. Encoded protein: CASSLRGQVGGNTEAFF. The V and J genes are TRBV11-2 and TRBJ1-1, with 8 bases aligning to TRBD1. Trimming took 2 bases from V and 2 from J; bases not matched to a gene: 10. Germline V CDR1 and CDR2: SGHAT, FQNNGV. The CDR3 runs 17 residues.

This clone was picked up many times. This chain uses TRBV7-2 with TRBJ2-7; TRBD2 matches 7 bases. From germline, CDR1 is SGHTA and CDR2 FQGNSA. With V trimmed by 4 bases and J by 4 bases, 10 bases remained unmatched. This CDR3 spans 15 amino acids. The CDR3 reads CASSSAGDIGYEQYF. CDR3 DNA sequence: TGTGCCAGCAGCTCGGCGGGGGATATTGGTTACGAGCAGTACTTC.

This rearrangement joins TRBV20-1 to TRBJ2-3, with a tentative D call TRBD2 (5 bases). The ends were cut back, 3 bases at V and 0 bases at J, with 16 bases in the middle. The CDR3 loop spans 16 amino acids. The germline CDR1 and CDR2 sequences are DFQATT and SNEGSKA (reference sequence). The CDR3 sequence is CSASSLGGRSTDTQYF. The CDR3 DNA is TGCAGTGCTAGTAGCCTGGGCGGGCGTAGCACAGATACGCAGTATTTT.

V usage is TRBV9 and J usage is TRBJ1-1; a weak D match, TRBD1 (6 bases). The V gene's germline CDR1 is SGDLS and CDR2 YYNGEE. Trimming stripped 4 bases from V and 2 bases from J, with 15 bases between. CDR3 length: 15 amino acids. CDR3 region: CASSLAGTTNTEAFF. CDR3 nucleotides: TGTGCCAGCAGCTTAGCCGGGACAACAAACACTGAAGCTTTCTTT.

V and J are TRBV7-3 and TRBJ2-7, with TRBD2 matching 10 bases. CDR1 SGHTA and CDR2 FQGTGA come from the germline V gene. This CDR3 contains 15 residues. The ends lost 4 bases at V and 7 bases at J; junction bases unmatched: 10. CDR3 sequence (DNA): TGTGCCAGCAGCTCGTCAGCGGGGGGGCCGGGAGAGCAGTACTTC. This codes for CASSSSAGGPGEQYF. Complete variable domain (other parts from reference TRBV7-3 and TRBJ2-7): GAGVSQTPSNKVTEKGKYVELRCDPISGHTALYWYRQSLGQGPEFLIYFQGTGAADDSGLPNDRFFAVRPEGSVSTLKIQRTERGDSAVYLCASSSSAGGPGEQYFGPGTRLTVT.

CDR3 coding DNA: TGTGCCACCCGAGGACTAAACACTGAAGCTTTCTTT. This encodes CATRGLNTEAFF. The V gene is TRBV19, the J gene TRBJ1-1, with D unresolved. The V and J ends lost 10 bases and 2 bases respectively, with 11 bases between them. The CDR3 is 12 amino acids. The V gene's germline CDR1 is LNHDA and CDR2 SQIVND (reference sequence).

The CDR3, as DNA: TGTGCCAGTAGTAGCTTTCTCGTTAAAACCCACGGGGTTGGTAGCACTGAAGCTTTCTTT. It encodes CASSSFLVKTHGVGSTEAFF. The chain joins TRBV19 to TRBJ1-1, with D unresolved. The CDR3 consists of 20 residues. Germline V gene lookup returns CDR1 LNHDA and CDR2 SQIVND (reference sequence). Deletions cut 4 bases from V and 4 bases from J, with 31 bases between.

The chain carries TRBV21-1 and TRBJ1-1. TRBV21-1 is a known pseudogene. The CDR3 totals 15 residues. CDR3 bases: TGTGCCAGCAGCACTCGGGGGGAAGTGTACACTGAAGCTTTCTTT. Translation: CASSTRGEVYTEAFF.

This chain connects TRBV3-1 (or the pseudogene TRBV3-2) to TRBJ2-1; TRBD1 matches 7 bases. CDR1 LGHDT and CDR2 YNNKEL come from the germline V gene (reference sequence). This CDR3 contains 14 residues. J gave up 7 bases and V 4 bases, and 7 bases lay outside the gene matches. The CDR3 reads CASSPEVQGNEQFF. The CDR3 DNA reads as TGTGCCAGCAGCCCGGAGGTACAGGGGAATGAGCAGTTCTTC.

This rearrangement joins TRBV5-6 to TRBJ2-3; 10 bases are shared with TRBD2. In germline, CDR1 is SGHDT, CDR2 YYEEEE. The CDR3 extends over 18 amino acids. The J segment lost 0 bases and the V segment lost 1 base, leaving 8 bases of the junction unmatched. The CDR3 sequence: CASSLRASGSWSTDTQYF. CDR3 sequence (DNA): TGTGCCAGCAGCTTGAGGGCTAGCGGGAGTTGGAGCACAGATACGCAGTATTTT. Based on the CDR3 plus reference TRBV5-6 and TRBJ2-3, the full variable domain is DAGVTQSPTHLIKTRGQQVTLRCSPKSGHDTVSWYQQALGQGPQFIFQYYEEEERQRGNFPDRFSGHQFPNYSSELNVNALLLGDSALYLCASSLRASGSWSTDTQYFGPGTRLTVL.

The chain is built from TRBV20-1 and TRBJ1-2; weak D call: TRBD1 (6 bases). Germline CDR1 DFQATT, CDR2 SNEGSKA (reference sequence). V gave up 3 bases and J gave up 3 bases, with 8 bases separating them. The CDR3 runs to 12 residues. The CDR3 is CSASHRDYGYTF. The CDR3 nucleotides are TGCAGTGCTAGTCACAGGGACTATGGCTACACCTTC.

The chain combines TRBV9 with TRBJ1-3; D is possibly TRBD1 (6 bases). The CDR3 sequence is 15 residues long. V was clipped by 4 bases and J by 0 bases, with 11 bases between them. In germline, CDR1 is SGDLS, CDR2 YYNGEE. CDR3 region: CASSQGTVSGNTIYF. The CDR3 DNA follows: TGTGCCAGCAGCCAGGGGACCGTCTCTGGAAACACCATATATTTT.

The V gene is TRBV5-1, the J gene TRBJ2-3, with 14 nucleotides matching TRBD2. With 5 bases clipped from V and 4 bases from J, the junction kept 3 bases outside the gene matches. Germline values: CDR1 SGHRS, CDR2 YFSETQ. This CDR3 comprises 15 residues. The CDR3, as DNA: TGCGCCAGCAGTACGGGACTAGCGGGAGCAGATACGCAGTATTTT. This gives the protein CASSTGLAGADTQYF.

The chain combines TRBV5-1 with TRBJ1-2; 7 bases are shared with TRBD1. From germline, CDR1 is SGHRS and CDR2 YFSETQ. Trimming cost V 3 bases and J 0 bases; bases outside gene matches: 5. The CDR3 totals 15 residues. The CDR3 DNA sequence: TGCGCCAGCAGCTCCGCCGGGACAGCTAACTATGGCTACACCTTC. This translates into CASSSAGTANYGYTF.

This clone is a singleton in its sample. The J gene is TRBJ2-6, the V gene TRBV3-1 (or the pseudogene TRBV3-2); D is uncertain. The V end was cut by 0 bases, the J end by 6 bases, with 6 bases between. This CDR3 comprises 14 residues. Germline loops: CDR1 LGHDT, CDR2 YNNKEL (reference sequence). CDR3 amino acids: CASSQDLVANVLTF. DNA of the CDR3: TGTGCCAGCAGCCAAGATCTTGTGGCCAACGTCCTGACTTTC.

The genes are TRBV19 and TRBJ2-2; D may be TRBD2 (5 bases). This CDR3 spans 14 amino acids. In germline, CDR1 is LNHDA, CDR2 SQIVND (reference sequence). Trimming stripped 3 bases from V and 4 bases from J, with 9 bases between. The CDR3 DNA is TGTGCCAGTAGTATCCCCGGGATCACCGGGGAGCTGTTTTTT. Translating gives CASSIPGITGELFF.